The 31 T cell receptor beta chains below were found in one sample sequenced in a study of breast tumors, draining lymph nodes, adjacent tissues. MiXCR was run by TCRdb on the multiplex PCR reads, yielding one entry per CDR3 protein. The sample consists of about 130,000 distinct CDR3 sequences, about a fifth of them appearing once. Breast cancer patients provided tissue from their axillary draining lymph nodes. The specimen sequenced was axillary lymph node tissue. Receptors originate from a female donor with breast cancer. Some clones in this sample may be carry-over from other donors' samples.

This clonotype was observed many times. The chain employs TRBV7-8 and TRBJ1-2; 9 positions match TRBD1. The germline V gene has CDR1 SGHVS and CDR2 FQNEAQ. The CDR3 contains 15 residues. With 1 base clipped from V and 2 bases from J, the junction kept 2 bases outside the gene matches. In DNA form, the CDR3 reads TGTGCCAGCAGCTTAGAAACAGGGGGCAACTATGGCTACACCTTC. Amino acid sequence: CASSLETGGNYGYTF.

Remarks on this clonotype: This clone may be a read error of a much larger clone one base away. This sequence joins TRBV11-1 and TRBJ2-1, with TRBD2 as a possible D gene (6 bases). Germline assignment: CDR1 SGHAT and CDR2 FQDESV (reference sequence). The CDR3 extends over 15 amino acids. This chain's CDR3 is CASSRVRGGGNEQLF. The CDR3 bases are TGTGCCAGCAGCAGGGTACGGGGTGGGGGGAATGAGCAGCTCTTC.

This clonotype was recorded many times. CDR3 residues: CASSIRTSGNEQFF. CDR3 nucleotide sequence: TGTGCCAGTAGTATAAGGACTAGCGGAAATGAGCAGTTCTTC. The chain employs TRBV19 and TRBJ2-1, with TRBD2 identical over 10 bases. Germline V gene sequence: CDR1 LNHDA, CDR2 SQIVND (reference sequence). The trim removed 2 bases at V and 7 bases at J, leaving 2 bases unmatched. The CDR3 spans 14 residues.

This clonotype came up a few times. This chain uses TRBV28 with TRBJ1-4, with a tentative D call TRBD1 (5 bases). The length of the CDR3 is 14 residues. V was cut by 4 bases and J by 0 bases, with 6 bases left in between. Germline CDR1 reads MDHEN; CDR2 reads SYDVKM. This CDR3 reads CASSSTATNEKLFF. CDR3 coding DNA: TGTGCCAGCAGTTCGACAGCAACTAATGAAAAACTGTTTTTT.

This clonotype was counted many times. The chain recombines TRBV7-9 with TRBJ2-2; D not resolved. This CDR3 comprises 14 residues. Germline CDR1 and CDR2: SEHNR and FQNEAQ (reference sequence). The V end was cut by 7 bases, the J end by 1 base, with 10 bases between. Written as DNA, the CDR3 is TGTGCCAGCATCCAAAAACTGAACACCGGGGAGCTGTTTTTT. The encoded protein is CASIQKLNTGELFF.

The chain has TRBV11-2 and TRBJ2-5; 9 bases line up with TRBD2. V lost 3 bases to trimming and J lost 5 bases; unmatched junction nucleotides: 4. Germline values: CDR1 SGHAT, CDR2 FQNNGV. The CDR3 has 14 amino acids. DNA for the CDR3: TGTGCCAGCAGCTTTCTGCGGGGGGGGGAGACCCAGTACTTC. Its protein product is CASSFLRGGETQYF. Looking up the rest from reference TRBV11-2 and TRBJ2-5 gives the full variable domain: EAGVAQSPRYKIIEKRQSVAFWCNPISGHATLYWYQQILGQGPKLLIQFQNNGVVDDSQLPKDRFSAERLKGVDSTLKIQPAKLEDSAVYLCASSFLRGGETQYFGPGTRLLVL.

The table lists this clonotype with many counts. The chain employs TRBV7-6 and TRBJ2-5; D possibly uses TRBD1 or TRBD2 (7 bases each). V was trimmed by 5 bases and J by 5 bases, leaving 24 bases between them. The CDR3 runs to 17 residues. Looked up from germline, CDR1 is SGHVS and CDR2 is FNYEAQ. This CDR3 reads CASSQRDRGSSRETQYF. In DNA form, the CDR3 reads TGTGCCAGCAGCCAGCGGGACAGAGGGTCCTCCAGGGAGACCCAGTACTTC.

This clonotype turned up a few times. The genes are TRBV30 and TRBJ1-3; D is unresolved. V was cut by 4 bases and J by 4 bases, with 11 bases left in between. CDR3 length: 13 residues. In germline, CDR1 is GTSNPN, CDR2 SVGIG (reference sequence). CDR3 nucleotide sequence: TGTGCCTGGAACCTACTGGTAGGAAACACCATATATTTT. Translating gives CAWNLLVGNTIYF.

This clonotype was seen many times. This chain joins TRBV6-1 and TRBJ1-2; D unresolved. This CDR3 region has 13 residues. V lost 0 bases, J lost 9 bases, and 11 bases lay in between. Germline CDR1 MNHNS, CDR2 SASEGT. CDR3 bases: TGTGCCAGCAGTGAAGCGGGAGCTCCCCGCTACACCTTC. The encoded protein is CASSEAGAPRYTF.

This clonotype was detected many times. V is TRBV20-1 and J is TRBJ1-5; no reliable D call. The CDR3 is made up of 14 amino acids. Trimming removed 0 bases from V and 2 bases from J, with 8 bases in between. Looked up from germline, CDR1 is DFQATT and CDR2 is SNEGSKA (reference sequence). CDR3 nucleotide sequence: TGCAGTGCTAGAGATCAATCGCGCAATCAGCCCCAGCATTTT. The encoded protein is CSARDQSRNQPQHF.

With regard to this clonotype: Being one base from a much bigger clone, this may be a read error. This chain uses TRBV6-5 with TRBJ2-1, with TRBD1 matching over 8 bases. The V gene end was trimmed by 6 bases and the J gene end by 8 bases; junction bases not matched to a gene: 9. This CDR3 region has 14 residues. CDR1 is MNHEY, CDR2 SVGAGI, per germline. The chain's CDR3 is CASRIDRGADEQFF. The CDR3 nucleotides read TGTGCCAGCAGGATAGACAGGGGAGCGGATGAGCAGTTCTTC.

The table lists this clonotype with many counts. The rearrangement uses TRBV7-8 and TRBJ2-7, with 7 bases aligning to TRBD2. CDR1 SGHVS and CDR2 FQNEAQ come from the germline V gene. J lost 4 bases, V lost 3 bases, and 6 bases had no gene match. The CDR3 length is 14 residues. This CDR3 is CASSFGGLVYEQYF. The CDR3 DNA reads as TGTGCCAGCAGCTTTGGCGGACTAGTGTACGAGCAGTACTTC.

This clonotype showed up many times. This chain joins TRBV30 and TRBJ2-5, with 8 bases matching TRBD2. CDR3 length: 15 amino acids. Germline V gives CDR1 GTSNPN, CDR2 SVGIG (reference sequence). V was clipped by 5 bases and J by 0 bases; unmatched bases: 8. In nucleotides, the CDR3 is TGTGCCTGGGCCGGGGGGGAGGCTAACCAAGAGACCCAGTACTTC. This encodes CAWAGGEANQETQYF.

This clonotype was counted at least ten times. The V gene is TRBV30, the J gene TRBJ2-1, with TRBD2 identical over 9 bases. Losses at the gene ends were 6 bases for V and 7 bases for J; bases not matched to a gene: 13. The CDR3 sequence is 15 residues long. Per germline, CDR1 GTSNPN and CDR2 SVGIG (reference sequence). The CDR3 DNA reads as TGTGCCTGTTCAATCCCTGCGGGAGGGAAGAATGAGCAGTTCTTC. It is translated as CACSIPAGGKNEQFF.

Notes on this clonotype: A read error is possible here, since a much larger clone lies one base away. V is TRBV6-5 and J is TRBJ1-5; possible D gene TRBD1, 6 bases. Trimming stripped 6 bases from V and 4 bases from J, with 13 bases between. CDR1 and CDR2 from the germline V gene are MNHEY and SVGAGI. The CDR3 sequence is 14 residues long. The CDR3 DNA follows: TGTGCCAGCAGCCTCGCCAGGGGTAATCAGCCCCAGCATTTT. Its protein is CASSLARGNQPQHF.

This clonotype was observed at least ten times. V usage is TRBV6-6 and J usage is TRBJ2-2; the D gene is possibly TRBD1 (5 bases). Germline lookup yields CDR1 MNHNY and CDR2 SVGAGI (reference sequence). This CDR3 is 16 amino acids long. Trimming stripped 8 bases from V and 4 bases from J, with 20 bases between. The CDR3 here is CASGSVAGFVTGELFF. As DNA, the CDR3 is TGTGCCAGCGGCTCCGTGGCAGGGTTTGTCACCGGGGAGCTGTTTTTT.

Many counts were recorded for this clonotype. The V and J genes are TRBV7-6 and TRBJ2-7, with 9 bases fitting TRBD1. The CDR3 extends over 15 amino acids. Unmatched junction bases numbered 9, after V lost 4 bases and J lost 5 bases. The germline V gene encodes CDR1 SGHVS and CDR2 FNYEAQ. The CDR3 DNA follows: TGTGCCAGCAGCTCCCGACAGGGGGGTTATAACGAGCAGTACTTC. Amino acids: CASSSRQGGYNEQYF. Looking up the rest from reference TRBV7-6 and TRBJ2-7 gives the full variable domain: GAGVSQSPRYKVTKRGQDVALRCDPISGHVSLYWYRQALGQGPEFLTYFNYEAQQDKSGLPNDRFSAERPEGSISTLTIQRTEQRDSAMYRCASSSRQGGYNEQYFGPGTRLTVT.

There are a few counts of this clonotype. The rearrangement links TRBV6-2 or TRBV6-3 to TRBJ2-1, with 16 bases that match TRBD2. Germline CDR1 is MNHEY and CDR2 is SVGEGT. This CDR3 has 20 amino acids. V trimming: 6 bases; J trimming: 2 bases; junction bases outside the gene matches: 13. Written as DNA, the CDR3 is TGTGCCAGCAGCCACCCCCCGGGACTAGCGGGAGGGACCCCCTACAATGAGCAGTTCTTC. Translated, it gives CASSHPPGLAGGTPYNEQFF.

J is TRBJ2-2 and V is TRBV11-3, with unresolved D. Germline CDR1 and CDR2: SGHNT and YENEEA. Trimming pared 2 bases from V and 7 bases from J, leaving 11 bases between. The CDR3 has 14 amino acids. The DNA for the CDR3 is TGTGCCAGCAGCTTAAGTAGAGTGAACGGGGAGCTGTTTTTT. It codes for CASSLSRVNGELFF. Looking up the rest from reference TRBV11-3 and TRBJ2-2 gives the full variable domain: EAGVVQSPRYKIIEKKQPVAFWCNPISGHNTLYWYLQNLGQGPELLIRYENEEAVDDSQLPKDRFSAERLKGVDSTLKIQPAELGDSAVYLCASSLSRVNGELFFGEGSRLTVL.

This clonotype was recorded at least ten times. CDR3 nucleotide sequence: TGTGCCAGCAGCGTAGATGTGGAGCGGGAGCAGTTCTTC. Its protein product is CASSVDVEREQFF. V gene TRBV9 combines with J gene TRBJ2-1, with D possibly matching TRBD2 (5 bases). Trimming cost V 0 bases and J 10 bases, with 11 bases left between them. CDR3 length: 13 residues. Germline lookup yields CDR1 SGDLS and CDR2 YYNGEE.

The table lists this clonotype with many counts. V and J are TRBV20-1 and TRBJ2-7, with no clear D. V shed 3 bases and J shed 0 bases, with 3 bases lying between them. Germline V gene lookup returns CDR1 DFQATT and CDR2 SNEGSKA (reference sequence). This CDR3 has 11 residues. CDR3 nucleotides: TGCAGTGCTAGGGGCTCCTACGAGCAGTACTTC. Encoded protein: CSARGSYEQYF.

In its sample, this clonotype was seen many times. The CDR3 loop is CSARKSSGQLGGEQYF. Written as DNA, the CDR3 is TGCAGTGCTAGAAAATCCTCGGGACAGTTAGGGGGCGAGCAGTACTTC. This chain uses TRBV20-1 with TRBJ2-7; 7 bases match TRBD1. Germline assignment: CDR1 DFQATT and CDR2 SNEGSKA (reference sequence). With V trimmed by 2 bases and J by 6 bases, 16 bases remained unmatched. The CDR3 is made up of 16 amino acids.

For this clonotype: Just one base apart from a much larger clone, this may be a read error. This rearrangement joins TRBV20-1 to TRBJ2-5; D remains unclear. The CDR3 is 10 residues long. The germline V gene encodes CDR1 DFQATT and CDR2 SNEGSKA (reference sequence). The CDR3 sequence: CGAGRETQYF. For the CDR3, the DNA is TGCGGTGCTGGCCGGGAGACCCAGTACTTC.

This clonotype was recorded many times. The chain uses TRBV5-6 and TRBJ2-5, with TRBD2 identical over 13 bases. Germline V gives CDR1 SGHDT, CDR2 YYEEEE. V gave up 1 base and J gave up 5 bases; unmatched junction bases: 2. CDR3 length: 15 amino acids. The CDR3 sequence: CASSLRLAGGETQYF. Written as DNA, the CDR3 is TGTGCCAGCAGCTTGCGACTAGCGGGAGGCGAGACCCAGTACTTC.

This clonotype has at least ten counts. This chain joins TRBV5-6 and TRBJ2-5; 10 bases fit TRBD1. The CDR3 is made up of 18 amino acids. The germline CDR1 and CDR2 sequences are SGHDT and YYEEEE. With 4 bases clipped from V and 2 bases from J, the junction kept 14 bases outside the gene matches. CDR3 sequence: CASSAVRTGGVMQETQYF. CDR3 bases: TGTGCCAGCAGCGCGGTGCGGACAGGGGGTGTTATGCAAGAGACCCAGTACTTC. The whole variable domain, remainder taken from reference TRBV5-6 and TRBJ2-5, is DAGVTQSPTHLIKTRGQQVTLRCSPKSGHDTVSWYQQALGQGPQFIFQYYEEEERQRGNFPDRFSGHQFPNYSSELNVNALLLGDSALYLCASSAVRTGGVMQETQYFGPGTRLLVL.

This clonotype was detected only a few times. The rearrangement links TRBV6-2 or TRBV6-3 to TRBJ2-7, with D uncertain. With 2 bases removed from V and 1 base from J, the gap between germline ends came to 3 bases. Germline-derived CDR1 and CDR2 are MNHEY and SVGEGT. This CDR3 has 12 amino acids. The chain's CDR3 is CASSYRSYEQYF. As DNA, the CDR3 is TGTGCCAGCAGTTACAGATCCTACGAGCAGTACTTC.

This clonotype was recorded many times. This chain links TRBV24-1 with TRBJ1-2; a weak D match, TRBD1 (5 bases). CDR3 length: 14 residues. Germline values: CDR1 KGHDR, CDR2 SFDVKD. V dropped 3 bases and J dropped 2 bases, with 9 bases sitting between them. CDR3 sequence (DNA): TGTGCCACCAGTGATCCGGGACGGAACTATGGCTACACCTTC. Amino acid sequence: CATSDPGRNYGYTF.

This CDR3 reads CASSLGLGVSSYNEQFF. Written as DNA, the CDR3 is TGTGCCAGCAGTTTGGGCCTTGGGGTATCCTCCTACAATGAGCAGTTCTTC. The J gene is TRBJ2-1, the V gene TRBV28; no clear D gene. CDR1 and CDR2 from the germline V gene are MDHEN and SYDVKM. This CDR3 is 17 amino acids long. The V and J ends lost 3 bases and 0 bases respectively, with 15 bases between them.

The CDR3 bases are TGTGCCAGCAGTGATGCCAGGGCCGATGAGCAGTTCTTC. Its translation is CASSDARADEQFF. The chain has TRBV6-1 and TRBJ2-1; tentatively, D is TRBD1 (5 bases). The CDR3 contains 13 residues. CDR1 is MNHNS, CDR2 SASEGT, per germline. V was clipped by 3 bases and J by 8 bases, with 11 bases between them.

This clonotype showed up many times. V is TRBV4-1 and J is TRBJ2-7; 8 bases map to TRBD2. The CDR3 is 15 residues long. Unmatched junction bases numbered 7, after V lost 0 bases and J lost 6 bases. The V gene's germline CDR1 is MGHRA and CDR2 YSYEKL. This chain's CDR3 is CASSQELADIFEQYF. The CDR3 bases are TGCGCCAGCAGCCAAGAACTAGCGGATATCTTCGAGCAGTACTTC.

This clonotype was observed many times. This chain links TRBV6-1 with TRBJ2-1; 12 bases align to TRBD2. The junction had 5 bases not matched to a gene; V was cut back by 6 bases and J by 8 bases. The CDR3 contains 14 residues. Germline CDR1 reads MNHNS; CDR2 reads SASEGT. The CDR3 spells CASRTSGSRYEQFF. For the CDR3, the DNA is TGTGCCAGCAGGACTAGCGGGAGTCGGTATGAGCAGTTCTTC.